This TCR beta chain is drawn from a study of CD8 T cells in ankylosing spondylitis. Study outcomes and limitations: Past research had described some motif variants in reactive arthritis synovial fluid and blood. Disease-associated clonotypes exhibited CD8+ identity and were relatively infrequent in peripheral blood. What seemed typical of ankylosing spondylitis blood was a TCR beta motif built from several highly homologous variants.

Quantitative 5'-RACE with molecular barcodes produced the TCR beta libraries. One entry per CDR3 protein, called by TCRdb with MiXCR from the 5' RACE reads. The sample includes 150,000 to 200,000 distinct CDR3 sequences, 10% to 15% of them seen just once. Germline values: CDR1 SGHTA, CDR2 FQGTGA. Trimming took 8 bases from V and 1 from J, leaving 14 bases between them. The CDR3 totals 14 residues. This clonotype was found many times. Its antigen is currently unknown. The sequence was obtained from a female donor with ankylosing spondylitis or in good health (not recorded which). The sequenced sample consisted of blood, either unsorted or a sorted T cell fraction (not recorded which). This chain links TRBV7-3 with TRBJ1-1, with D uncertain. CDR3 DNA: TGTGCCAGCGGACGGAGCCCCCGGAACACTGAAGCTTTCTTT. Translation gives CASGRSPRNTEAFF. Full variable domain (rest looked up from reference TRBV7-3 and TRBJ1-1): GAGVSQTPSNKVTEKGKYVELRCDPISGHTALYWYRQSLGQGPEFLIYFQGTGAADDSGLPNDRFFAVRPEGSVSTLKIQRTERGDSAVYLCASGRSPRNTEAFFGQGTRLTVV.